This TCR beta chain was recorded in a study of shared clonotypes between healthy human individuals. The CDR3 runs to 14 residues. The V gene's germline CDR1 is GTSNPN and CDR2 SVGIG (reference sequence). The ends were cut back, 4 bases at V and 6 bases at J, with 16 bases in the middle. Regarding this clone: The target antigen is unknown.

Points from the study as a whole: The generation probabilities recorded for non-shared clonotypes fell below those of clonotypes shared by all four donors. The genetic and exposure-history diversity represented was limited by few donors. The authors sampled blood alone, and tissue repertoires likely differ.

In replicate PCRs of sorted subsets, roughly 190 ng DNA, roughly 27,000 T cell genomes, was used. The method was immunoSEQ multiplex PCR; TCRdb's version includes in-frame clones alone and lacks a portion of them. This table holds about 190,000 clones, approximately 62% found once. Source material: memory CD4+ T cells sorted from blood. The subset here: CD45RA-negative fraction. This TCR derives from a man younger than 40 in good health. V usage is TRBV30 and J usage is TRBJ2-1; D may be TRBD2 (6 bases). The CDR3 coding sequence is TGTGCCTGGACTGGGCGGGGAGTGATCAATGAGCAGTTCTTC. It yields the protein CAWTGRGVINEQFF. The variable domain in full, completed from reference TRBV30 and TRBJ2-1, reads SQTIHQWPATLVQPVGSPLSLECTVEGTSNPNLYWYRQAAGRGLQLLFYSVGIGQISSEVPQNLSASRPQDRQFILSSKKLLLSDSGFYLCAWTGRGVINEQFFGPGTRLTVL.